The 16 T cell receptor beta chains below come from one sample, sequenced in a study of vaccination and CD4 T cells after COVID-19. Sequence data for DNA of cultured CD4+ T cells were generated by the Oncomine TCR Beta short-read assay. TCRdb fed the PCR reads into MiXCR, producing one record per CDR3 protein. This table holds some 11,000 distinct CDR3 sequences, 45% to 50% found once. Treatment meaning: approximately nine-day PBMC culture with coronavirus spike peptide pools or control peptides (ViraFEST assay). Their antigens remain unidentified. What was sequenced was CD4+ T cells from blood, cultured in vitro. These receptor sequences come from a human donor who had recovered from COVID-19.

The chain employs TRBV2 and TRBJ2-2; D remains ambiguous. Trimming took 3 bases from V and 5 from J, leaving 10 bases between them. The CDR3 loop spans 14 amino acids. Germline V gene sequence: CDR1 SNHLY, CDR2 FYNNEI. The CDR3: CASSDRQSTGELFF. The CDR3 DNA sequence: TGTGCCAGCAGTGACAGGCAATCGACCGGGGAGCTGTTTTTT. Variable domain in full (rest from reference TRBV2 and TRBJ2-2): EPEVTQTPSHQVTQMGQEVILRCVPISNHLYFYWYRQILGQKVEFLVSFYNNEISEKSEIFDDQFSVERPDGSNFTLKIRSTKLEDSAMYFCASSDRQSTGELFFGEGSRLTVL.

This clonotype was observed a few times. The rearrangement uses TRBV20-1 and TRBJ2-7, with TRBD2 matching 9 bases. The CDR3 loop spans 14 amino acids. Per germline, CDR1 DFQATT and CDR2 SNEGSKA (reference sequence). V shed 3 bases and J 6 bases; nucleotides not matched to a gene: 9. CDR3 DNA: TGCAGTGCTAGGAAAGGGGTAGCGGGAGTCGAGCAGTACTTC. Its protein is CSARKGVAGVEQYF.

CDR3: CASSYSVGVEAFF. The CDR3 nucleotides read TGTGCCAGCAGTTACTCGGTTGGGGTTGAAGCTTTCTTT. This rearrangement joins TRBV6-2 or TRBV6-3 to TRBJ1-1; D is ambiguous. This CDR3 has 13 residues. V lost 0 bases and J 7 bases, leaving 9 bases between the germline ends. Germline V gives CDR1 MNHEY, CDR2 SVGEGT.

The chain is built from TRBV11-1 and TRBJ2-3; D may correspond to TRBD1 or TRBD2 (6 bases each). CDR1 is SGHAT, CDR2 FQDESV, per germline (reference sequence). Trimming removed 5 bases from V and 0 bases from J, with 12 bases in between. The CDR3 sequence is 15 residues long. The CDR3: CASSPGAGSTDTQYF. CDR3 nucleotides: TGTGCCAGCAGCCCAGGGGCGGGGAGCACAGATACGCAGTATTTT.

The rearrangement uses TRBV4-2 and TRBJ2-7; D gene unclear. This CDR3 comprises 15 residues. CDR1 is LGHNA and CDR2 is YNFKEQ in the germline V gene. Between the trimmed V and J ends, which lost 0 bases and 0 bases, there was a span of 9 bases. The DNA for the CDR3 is TGTGCCAGCAGCCAAGATCGTGATACCTCCTACGAGCAGTACTTC. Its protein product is CASSQDRDTSYEQYF.

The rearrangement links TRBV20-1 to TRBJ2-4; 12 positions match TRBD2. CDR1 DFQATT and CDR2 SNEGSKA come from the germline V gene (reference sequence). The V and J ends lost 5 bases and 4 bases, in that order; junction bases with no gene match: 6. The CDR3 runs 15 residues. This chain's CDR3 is CSAHLAGGPKNIQYF. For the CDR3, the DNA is TGCAGTGCTCACCTAGCGGGAGGGCCGAAAAACATTCAGTACTTC.

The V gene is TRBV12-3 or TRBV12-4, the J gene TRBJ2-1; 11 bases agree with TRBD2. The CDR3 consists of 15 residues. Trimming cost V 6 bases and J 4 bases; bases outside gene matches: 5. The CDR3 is CASSPLAGGYNEQFF. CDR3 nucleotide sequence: TGTGCCAGCAGCCCTCTAGCGGGAGGTTACAATGAGCAGTTCTTC.

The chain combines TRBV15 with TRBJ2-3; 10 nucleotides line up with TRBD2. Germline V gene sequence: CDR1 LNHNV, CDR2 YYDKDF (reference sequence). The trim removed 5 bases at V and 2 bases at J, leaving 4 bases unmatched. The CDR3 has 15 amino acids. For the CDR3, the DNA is TGTGCCACCAGCCTAGGACTAGCGGACACAGATACGCAGTATTTT. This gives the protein CATSLGLADTDTQYF.

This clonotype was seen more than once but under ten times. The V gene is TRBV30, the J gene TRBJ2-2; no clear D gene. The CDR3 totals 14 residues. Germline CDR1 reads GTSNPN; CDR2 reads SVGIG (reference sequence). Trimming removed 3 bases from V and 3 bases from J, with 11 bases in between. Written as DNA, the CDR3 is TGTGCCTGGAGGTGGCAATCAGACACCGGGGAGCTGTTTTTT. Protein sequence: CAWRWQSDTGELFF.

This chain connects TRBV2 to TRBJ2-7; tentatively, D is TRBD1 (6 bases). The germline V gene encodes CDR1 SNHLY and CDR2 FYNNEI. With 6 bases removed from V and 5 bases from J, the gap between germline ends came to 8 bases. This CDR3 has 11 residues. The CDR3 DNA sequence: TGTGCCAGCAGCAACAGGGACGAGCAGTACTTC. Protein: CASSNRDEQYF.

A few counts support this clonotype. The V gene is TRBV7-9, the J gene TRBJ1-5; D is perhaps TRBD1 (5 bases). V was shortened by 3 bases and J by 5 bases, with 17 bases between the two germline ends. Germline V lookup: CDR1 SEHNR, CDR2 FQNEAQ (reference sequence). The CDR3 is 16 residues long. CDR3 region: CASSFAGTGRDQPQHF. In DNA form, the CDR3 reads TGTGCCAGCAGCTTCGCCGGTACGGGGCGGGATCAGCCCCAGCATTTT.

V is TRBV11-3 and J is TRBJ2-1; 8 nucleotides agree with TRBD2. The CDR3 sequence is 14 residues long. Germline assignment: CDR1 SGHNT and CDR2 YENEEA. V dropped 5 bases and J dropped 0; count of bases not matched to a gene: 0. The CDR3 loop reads CASSRGGSYNEQFF. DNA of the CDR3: TGTGCCAGCAGCCGGGGGGGCTCCTACAATGAGCAGTTCTTC.

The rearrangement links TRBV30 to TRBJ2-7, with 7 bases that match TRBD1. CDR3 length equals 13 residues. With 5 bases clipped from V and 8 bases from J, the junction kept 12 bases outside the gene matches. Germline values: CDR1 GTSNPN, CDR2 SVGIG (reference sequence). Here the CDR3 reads CAWGPPLQGKQYF. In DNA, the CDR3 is TGTGCCTGGGGCCCCCCTCTACAGGGGAAGCAGTACTTC.

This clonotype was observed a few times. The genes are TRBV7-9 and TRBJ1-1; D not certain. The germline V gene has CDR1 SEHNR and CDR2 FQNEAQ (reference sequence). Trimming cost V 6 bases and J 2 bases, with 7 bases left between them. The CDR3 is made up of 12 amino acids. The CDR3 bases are TGTGCCAGCAGTCGGTTCAACACTGAAGCTTTCTTT. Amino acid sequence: CASSRFNTEAFF.

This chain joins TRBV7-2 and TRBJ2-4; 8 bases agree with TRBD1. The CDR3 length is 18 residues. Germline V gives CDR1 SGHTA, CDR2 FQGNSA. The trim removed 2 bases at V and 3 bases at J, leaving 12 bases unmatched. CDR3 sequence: CASSLTSGQGRGKNIQYF. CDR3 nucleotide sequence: TGTGCCAGCAGCTTAACATCCGGACAGGGACGGGGCAAAAACATTCAGTACTTC.

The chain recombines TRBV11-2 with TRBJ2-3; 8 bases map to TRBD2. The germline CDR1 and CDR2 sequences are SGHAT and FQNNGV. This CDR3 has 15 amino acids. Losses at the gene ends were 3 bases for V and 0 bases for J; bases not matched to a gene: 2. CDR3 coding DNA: TGTGCCAGCAGCTTCACTAGCGGAAGCACAGATACGCAGTATTTT. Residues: CASSFTSGSTDTQYF.